This TCR beta chain was retrieved from a study of T cell changes during pregnancy in multiple sclerosis. TCRdb's table, derived via immunoSEQ multiplex PCR, lists solely in-frame clones and lacks some. This table holds under 40,000 clones, roughly 91% found once. The germline gives CDR1 SGHDT, CDR2 YYEEEE. CDR3 length: 15 amino acids. Between the trimmed V and J ends, which lost 0 bases and 7 bases, there was a span of 16 bases. Sample: peripheral blood, taken in the second trimester of pregnancy. This chain connects TRBV5-6 to TRBJ1-1; no clear D. The receptor was derived from a female donor in good health, enrolled as a control in a pregnancy study. The CDR3 is CASSLAGVGKVEAFF. DNA for the CDR3: TGTGCCAGCAGCTTGGCCGGGGTGGGTAAGGTTGAAGCTTTCTTT. The entire variable domain, with the rest obtained from reference TRBV5-6 and TRBJ1-1, is as follows: DAGVTQSPTHLIKTRGQQVTLRCSPKSGHDTVSWYQQALGQGPQFIFQYYEEEERQRGNFPDRFSGHQFPNYSSELNVNALLLGDSALYLCASSLAGVGKVEAFFGQGTRLTVV.